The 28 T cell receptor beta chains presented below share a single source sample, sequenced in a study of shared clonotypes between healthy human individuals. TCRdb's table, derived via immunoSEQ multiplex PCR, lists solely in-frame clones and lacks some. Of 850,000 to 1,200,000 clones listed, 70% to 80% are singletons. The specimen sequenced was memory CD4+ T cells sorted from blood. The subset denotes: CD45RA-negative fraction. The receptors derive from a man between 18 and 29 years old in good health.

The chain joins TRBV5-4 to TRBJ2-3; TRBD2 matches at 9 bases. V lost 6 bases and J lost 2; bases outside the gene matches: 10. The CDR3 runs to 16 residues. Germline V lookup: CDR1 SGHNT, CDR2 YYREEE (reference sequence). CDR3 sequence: CASTLKTSGSTDTQYF. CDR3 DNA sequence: TGTGCCAGCACCCTGAAGACTAGCGGCTCCACAGATACGCAGTATTTT.

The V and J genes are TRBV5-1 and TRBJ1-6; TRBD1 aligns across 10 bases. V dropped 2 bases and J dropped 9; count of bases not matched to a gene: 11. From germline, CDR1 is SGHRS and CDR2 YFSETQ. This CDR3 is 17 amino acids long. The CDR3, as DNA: TGCGCCAGCAGCTTCGCCCAGGGACAGGGGCTCAGTTCACCCCTCCACTTT. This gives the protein CASSFAQGQGLSSPLHF. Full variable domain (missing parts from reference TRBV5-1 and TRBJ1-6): KAGVTQTPRYLIKTRGQQVTLSCSPISGHRSVSWYQQTPGQGLQFLFEYFSETQRNKGNFPGRFSGRQFSNSRSEMNVSTLELGDSALYLCASSFAQGQGLSSPLHFGNGTRLTVT.

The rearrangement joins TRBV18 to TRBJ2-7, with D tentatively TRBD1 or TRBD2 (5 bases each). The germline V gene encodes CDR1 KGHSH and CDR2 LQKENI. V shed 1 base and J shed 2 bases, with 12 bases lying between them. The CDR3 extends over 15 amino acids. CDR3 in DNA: TGTGCCAGCTCACCACATCCGGGACCTACCTACGAGCAGTACTTC. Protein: CASSPHPGPTYEQYF.

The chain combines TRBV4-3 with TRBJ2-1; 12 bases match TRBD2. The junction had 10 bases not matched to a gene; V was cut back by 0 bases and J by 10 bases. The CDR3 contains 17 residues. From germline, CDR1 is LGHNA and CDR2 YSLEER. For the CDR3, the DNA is TGCGCCAGCAGCCAAGAGTTGGGCCTAGCGGGAGGGGGGGAGCAGTTCTTC. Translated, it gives CASSQELGLAGGGEQFF.

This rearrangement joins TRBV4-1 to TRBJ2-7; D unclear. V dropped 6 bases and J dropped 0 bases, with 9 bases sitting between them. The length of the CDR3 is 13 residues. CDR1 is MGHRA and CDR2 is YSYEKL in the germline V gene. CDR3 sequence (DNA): TGCGCCAGCAGGGGCCCCCTCTCCTACGAGCAGTACTTC. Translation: CASRGPLSYEQYF.

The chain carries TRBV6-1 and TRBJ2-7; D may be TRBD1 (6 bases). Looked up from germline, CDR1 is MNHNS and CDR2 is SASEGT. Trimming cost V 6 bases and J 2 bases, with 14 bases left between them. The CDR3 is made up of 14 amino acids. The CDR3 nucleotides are TGTGCCAGCAGAAGGGACAAAAATACCTACGAGCAGTACTTC. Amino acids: CASRRDKNTYEQYF.

This CDR3 is CASSEPGRDYEQYF. CDR3 DNA sequence: TGCGCCAGCAGTGAGCCCGGACGGGATTACGAGCAGTACTTC. The chain couples TRBV10-1 to TRBJ2-7, with D perhaps matching TRBD2 (5 bases). V was pared by 2 bases and J by 4 bases, with 12 bases between. The CDR3 is 14 residues long. Germline V gives CDR1 WNHNN, CDR2 SYGVQD (reference sequence).

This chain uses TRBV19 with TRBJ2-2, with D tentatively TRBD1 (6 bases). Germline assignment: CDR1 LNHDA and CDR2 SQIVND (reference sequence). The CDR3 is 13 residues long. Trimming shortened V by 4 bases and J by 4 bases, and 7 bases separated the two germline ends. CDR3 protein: CASSKGGTGELFF. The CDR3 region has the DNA TGTGCCAGTAGTAAAGGGGGCACCGGGGAGCTGTTTTTT.

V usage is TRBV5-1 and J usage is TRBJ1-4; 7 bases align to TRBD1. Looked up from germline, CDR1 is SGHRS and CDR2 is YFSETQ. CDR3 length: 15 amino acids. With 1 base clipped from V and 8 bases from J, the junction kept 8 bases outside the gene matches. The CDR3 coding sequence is TGCGCCAGCAGCTTGTCGGCTACAGGGGACGAAAAACTGTTTTTT. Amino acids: CASSLSATGDEKLFF.

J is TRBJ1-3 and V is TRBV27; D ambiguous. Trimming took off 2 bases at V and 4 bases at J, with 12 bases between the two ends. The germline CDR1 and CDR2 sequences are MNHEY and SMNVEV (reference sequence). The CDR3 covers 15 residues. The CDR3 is CASSLVSGSGNTIYF. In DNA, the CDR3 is TGTGCCAGCAGTTTAGTGTCCGGGTCAGGAAACACCATATATTTT.

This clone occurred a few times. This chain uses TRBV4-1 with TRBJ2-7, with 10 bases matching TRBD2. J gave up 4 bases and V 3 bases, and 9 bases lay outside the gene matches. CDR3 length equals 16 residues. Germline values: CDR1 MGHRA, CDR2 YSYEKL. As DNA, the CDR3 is TGCGCCAGCAGCCAGCTTCATCTTAGCGGGGGGTACGAGCAGTACTTC. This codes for CASSQLHLSGGYEQYF.

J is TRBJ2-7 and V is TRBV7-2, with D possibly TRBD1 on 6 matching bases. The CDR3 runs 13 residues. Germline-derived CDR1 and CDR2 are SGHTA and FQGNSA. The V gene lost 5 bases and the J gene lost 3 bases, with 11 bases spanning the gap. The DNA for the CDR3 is TGTGCCAGCAGCCCGGGACATTTCTACGAGCAGTACTTC. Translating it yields CASSPGHFYEQYF.

DNA for the CDR3: TGTGCCAGCAGCTTGGGTTACCCTCCGGGGTTTTCGATCCATGGCTACACCTTC. As protein: CASSLGYPPGFSIHGYTF. The rearrangement joins TRBV5-6 to TRBJ1-2; D not certain. This CDR3 has 18 residues. Germline V gene sequence: CDR1 SGHDT, CDR2 YYEEEE. V lost 0 bases, J lost 6 bases, and 24 bases lay in between.

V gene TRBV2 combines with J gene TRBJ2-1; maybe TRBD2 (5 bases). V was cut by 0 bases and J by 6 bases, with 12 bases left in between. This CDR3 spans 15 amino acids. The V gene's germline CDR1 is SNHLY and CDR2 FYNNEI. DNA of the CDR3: TGTGCCAGCAGTGAAGCGCTTGTGCTAGCCAATGAGCAGTTCTTC. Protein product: CASSEALVLANEQFF. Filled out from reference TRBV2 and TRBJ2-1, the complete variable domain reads EPEVTQTPSHQVTQMGQEVILRCVPISNHLYFYWYRQILGQKVEFLVSFYNNEISEKSEIFDDQFSVERPDGSNFTLKIRSTKLEDSAMYFCASSEALVLANEQFFGPGTRLTVL.

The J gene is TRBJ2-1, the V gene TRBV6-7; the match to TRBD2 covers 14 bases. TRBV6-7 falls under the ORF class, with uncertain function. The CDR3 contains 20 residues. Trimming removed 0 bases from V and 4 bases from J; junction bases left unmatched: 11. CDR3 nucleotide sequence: TGTGCCAGCAGTTACTCGACGATGGGGACTAGCGGGAGAAAATACAATGAGCAGTTCTTC. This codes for CASSYSTMGTSGRKYNEQFF.

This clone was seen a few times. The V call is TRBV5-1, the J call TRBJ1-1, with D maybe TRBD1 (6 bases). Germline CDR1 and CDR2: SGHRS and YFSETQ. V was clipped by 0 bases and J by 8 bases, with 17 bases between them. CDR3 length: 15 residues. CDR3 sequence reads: CASSLGRGQSTEAFF. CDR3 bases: TGCGCCAGCAGCTTGGGAAGAGGACAGTCAACAGAAGCTTTCTTT.

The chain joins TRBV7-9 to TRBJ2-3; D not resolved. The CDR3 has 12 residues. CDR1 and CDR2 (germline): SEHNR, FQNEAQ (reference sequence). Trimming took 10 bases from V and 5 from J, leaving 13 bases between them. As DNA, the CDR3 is TGTGCCACAAAGACTGGGATAGATACGCAGTATTTT. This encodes CATKTGIDTQYF.

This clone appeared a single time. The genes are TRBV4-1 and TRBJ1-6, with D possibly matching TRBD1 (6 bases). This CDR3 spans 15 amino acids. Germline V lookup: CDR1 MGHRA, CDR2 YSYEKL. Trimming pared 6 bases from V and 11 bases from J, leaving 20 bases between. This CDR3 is CASSLETGTMTPLHF. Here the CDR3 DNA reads TGCGCCAGCAGTCTTGAGACAGGTACGATGACACCCCTCCACTTT.

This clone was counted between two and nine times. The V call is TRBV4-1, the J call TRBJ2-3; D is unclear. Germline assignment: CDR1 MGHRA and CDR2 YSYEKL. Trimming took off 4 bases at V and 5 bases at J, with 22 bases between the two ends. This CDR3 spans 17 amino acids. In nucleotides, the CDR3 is TGCGCCAGCAGCCGAGATAGTGGTAAAGGAATTGGAGATACGCAGTATTTT. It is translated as CASSRDSGKGIGDTQYF.

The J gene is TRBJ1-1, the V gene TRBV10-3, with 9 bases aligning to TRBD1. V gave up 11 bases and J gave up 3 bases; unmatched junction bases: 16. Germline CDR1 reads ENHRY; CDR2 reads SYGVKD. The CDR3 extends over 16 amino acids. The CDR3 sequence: CAVRDRDYGVDTEAFF. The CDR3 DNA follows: TGTGCCGTAAGGGACAGGGATTACGGGGTTGACACTGAAGCTTTCTTT.

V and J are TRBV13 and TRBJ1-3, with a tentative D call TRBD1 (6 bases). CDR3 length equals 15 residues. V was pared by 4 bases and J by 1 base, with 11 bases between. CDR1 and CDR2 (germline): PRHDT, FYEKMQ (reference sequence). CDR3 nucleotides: TGTGCCAGCAGCTCCCAAAGGGGGTCTGGAAACACCATATATTTT. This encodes CASSSQRGSGNTIYF.

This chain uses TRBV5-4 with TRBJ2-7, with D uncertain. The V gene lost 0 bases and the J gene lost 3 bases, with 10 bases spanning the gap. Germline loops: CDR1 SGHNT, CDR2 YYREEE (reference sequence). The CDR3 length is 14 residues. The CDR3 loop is CASSLELGSYEQYF. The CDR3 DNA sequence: TGTGCCAGCAGCTTGGAGTTAGGAAGCTACGAGCAGTACTTC.

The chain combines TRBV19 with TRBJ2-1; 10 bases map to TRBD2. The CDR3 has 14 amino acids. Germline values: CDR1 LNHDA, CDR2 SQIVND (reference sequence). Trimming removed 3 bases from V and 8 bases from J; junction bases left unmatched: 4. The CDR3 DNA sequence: TGTGCCAGTAGTATTCAAGCGGGAGGGTATGAGCAGTTCTTC. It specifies CASSIQAGGYEQFF.

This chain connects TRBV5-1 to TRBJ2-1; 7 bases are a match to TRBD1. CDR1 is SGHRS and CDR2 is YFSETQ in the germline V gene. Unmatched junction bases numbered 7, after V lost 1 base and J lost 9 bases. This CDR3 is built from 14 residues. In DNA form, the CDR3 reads TGCGCCAGCAGCTTGTTAACAGGGGAAGCTGAGCAGTTCTTC. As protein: CASSLLTGEAEQFF.

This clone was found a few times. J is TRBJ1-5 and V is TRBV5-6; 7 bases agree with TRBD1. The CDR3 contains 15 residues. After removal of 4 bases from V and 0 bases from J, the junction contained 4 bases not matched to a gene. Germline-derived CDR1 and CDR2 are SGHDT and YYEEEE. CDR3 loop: CASSRDSNSNQPQHF. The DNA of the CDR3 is TGTGCCAGCAGCCGGGACAGCAATAGCAATCAGCCCCAGCATTTT.

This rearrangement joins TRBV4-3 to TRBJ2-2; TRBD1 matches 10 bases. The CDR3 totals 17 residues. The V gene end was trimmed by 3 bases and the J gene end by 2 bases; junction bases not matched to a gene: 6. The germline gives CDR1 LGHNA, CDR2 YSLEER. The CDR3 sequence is CASSQSMTGGNTGELFF. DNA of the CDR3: TGCGCCAGCAGCCAGTCCATGACAGGGGGCAACACCGGGGAGCTGTTTTTT.

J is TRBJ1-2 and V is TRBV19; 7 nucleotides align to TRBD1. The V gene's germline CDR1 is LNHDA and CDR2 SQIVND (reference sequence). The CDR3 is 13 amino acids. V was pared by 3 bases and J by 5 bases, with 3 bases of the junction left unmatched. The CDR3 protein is CASSIDRAYGYTF. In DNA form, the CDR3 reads TGTGCCAGTAGTATCGACAGGGCATATGGCTACACCTTC.

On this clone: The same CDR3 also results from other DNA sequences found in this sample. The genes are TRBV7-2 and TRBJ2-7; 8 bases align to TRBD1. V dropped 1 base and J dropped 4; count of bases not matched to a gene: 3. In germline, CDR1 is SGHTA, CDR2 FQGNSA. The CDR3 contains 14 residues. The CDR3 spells CASSLGQGRYEQYF. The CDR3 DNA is TGTGCCAGCAGCTTAGGACAGGGGAGGTACGAGCAGTACTTC.